The 21 T cell receptor beta chains given below trace back to one sample, sequenced in a study of shared clonotypes between healthy human individuals. The data were produced by immunoSEQ multiplex PCR, yet TCRdb's version contains in-frame clones alone and is incomplete. The data hold a few million clones, with approximately 93% observed a single time. The sample comprised naive CD4+ T cells from PBMCs. Subset described: CD45RA+ positively selected. Receptors originate from a man between 18 and 29 years old in good health. Some clones in this sample may be carry-over from other donors' samples.

V usage is TRBV28 and J usage is TRBJ2-5; 8 nucleotides line up with TRBD1. CDR3 length: 15 residues. V lost 5 bases to trimming and J lost 1 base; unmatched junction nucleotides: 6. CDR1 is MDHEN and CDR2 is SYDVKM in the germline V gene. The CDR3 loop is CASSPQGTGQETQYF. For the CDR3, the DNA is TGTGCCAGCAGTCCGCAGGGGACAGGCCAAGAGACCCAGTACTTC.

This chain connects TRBV15 to TRBJ1-2, with 8 bases matching TRBD1. There are 12 residues in the CDR3. V dropped 3 bases and J dropped 8; count of bases not matched to a gene: 2. The germline V gene encodes CDR1 LNHNV and CDR2 YYDKDF (reference sequence). The CDR3 spells CATSRDRDGYTF. The CDR3 DNA reads TGTGCCACCAGCAGGGACAGGGACGGCTACACCTTC.

The CDR3 nucleotides are TGTGCCAGCAGTTTTGTACGGGAGAACACTGAAGCTTTCTTT. This codes for CASSFVRENTEAFF. The V call is TRBV28, the J call TRBJ1-1; no reliable D call. V lost 3 bases and J lost 1, with 9 bases in between. This CDR3 contains 14 residues. Germline V CDR1 and CDR2: MDHEN, SYDVKM.

The chain is built from TRBV30 and TRBJ1-2; TRBD1 matches 11 bases. The CDR3 totals 12 residues. CDR1 is GTSNPN and CDR2 is SVGIG in the germline V gene (reference sequence). Trimming at V came to 8 bases and at J to 6 bases, leaving 5 bases not matched to a gene. The CDR3 region is CAGTDRGHGYTF. The DNA for the CDR3 is TGTGCCGGTACGGACAGGGGGCATGGCTACACCTTC.

The V call is TRBV4-3, the J call TRBJ1-1; TRBD1 might be the D (6 bases). Germline V gene sequence: CDR1 LGHNA, CDR2 YSLEER. The CDR3 is 14 residues long. V gave up 2 bases and J gave up 5 bases, with 12 bases separating them. CDR3 DNA: TGCGCCAGCAGCCAACGGGGGCAGGGGACTGAAGCTTTCTTT. Translated, it gives CASSQRGQGTEAFF.

The V gene is TRBV5-4, the J gene TRBJ2-2; D call uncertain. The CDR3 length is 14 residues. Germline lookup yields CDR1 SGHNT and CDR2 YYREEE (reference sequence). Between the trimmed V and J ends, which lost 3 bases and 4 bases, there was a span of 10 bases. The CDR3 DNA is TGTGCCAGCAGCTCCCCATCGAGCACCGGGGAGCTGTTTTTT. As protein: CASSSPSSTGELFF. Looking up the rest from reference TRBV5-4 and TRBJ2-2 gives the full variable domain: ETGVTQSPTHLIKTRGQQVTLRCSSQSGHNTVSWYQQALGQGPQFIFQYYREEENGRGNFPPRFSGLQFPNYSSELNVNALELDDSALYLCASSSPSSTGELFFGEGSRLTVL.

A note on this clone: Distinct nucleotide sequences in the sample also encode this CDR3. This chain uses TRBV5-6 with TRBJ1-2; tentative D call: TRBD1 (6 bases). Trimming cost V 2 bases and J 4 bases, with 9 bases left between them. Germline V gives CDR1 SGHDT, CDR2 YYEEEE. The CDR3 extends over 13 amino acids. The CDR3 DNA is TGTGCCAGCAGCTTACAGGGAGGCTATGGCTACACCTTC. This sequence encodes CASSLQGGYGYTF.

The chain combines TRBV21-1 with TRBJ2-7; the D call TRBD2 from the table was never checked on the DNA. TRBV21-1 is flagged as a pseudogene. The CDR3 is made up of 19 amino acids. The CDR3 region has the DNA TGTGCCAGCAGCATCCAAAAGTGCGGTGAGGATACCACCTCCTACGAGCAGTACTTC. Translation gives CASSIQKCGEDTTSYEQYF.

CDR3: CASSRLGRGARNTIYF. The CDR3 DNA sequence: TGTGCCAGCAGTCGGTTAGGGCGGGGCGCGAGAAACACCATATATTTT. The rearrangement joins TRBV2 to TRBJ1-3; D possibly corresponds to TRBD1 (5 bases). From germline, CDR1 is SNHLY and CDR2 FYNNEI. V lost 5 bases, J lost 5 bases, and 19 bases lay in between. The CDR3 spans 16 residues.

The genes are TRBV9 and TRBJ2-7; D possibly corresponds to TRBD1 (7 bases). Germline CDR1 is SGDLS and CDR2 is YYNGEE. V lost 3 bases, J lost 6 bases, and 16 bases lay in between. There are 14 residues in the CDR3. In DNA, the CDR3 is TGTGCCAGCAGCGCCCGATTGCAGGGGGGCGAGCAGTACTTC. Protein product: CASSARLQGGEQYF.

The V and J genes are TRBV18 and TRBJ2-4, with TRBD1 matching 10 bases. The V gene end was trimmed by 2 bases and the J gene end by 8 bases; junction bases not matched to a gene: 6. The CDR3 has 15 residues. The germline CDR1 and CDR2 sequences are KGHSH and LQKENI. The CDR3 region has the DNA TGTGCCAGCTCACCAAGCACAGGGACAGGGGACATTCAGTACTTC. Protein product: CASSPSTGTGDIQYF.

Worth noting for this clone: Other DNA sequences within the sample encode an identical CDR3. The CDR3 bases are TGCGCCAGCAGCTTAGGGGTCTATGAGCAGTTCTTC. Protein product: CASSLGVYEQFF. The chain uses TRBV5-1 and TRBJ2-1, with D tentatively TRBD1 (5 bases). Germline lookup yields CDR1 SGHRS and CDR2 YFSETQ. CDR3 length: 12 amino acids. The V gene lost 2 bases and the J gene lost 8 bases, with 8 bases spanning the gap.

The chain employs TRBV15 and TRBJ2-6; D may be TRBD2 (6 bases). The CDR3 runs to 15 residues. V was shortened by 1 base and J by 2 bases, with 6 bases between the two germline ends. Germline CDR1 reads LNHNV; CDR2 reads YYDKDF (reference sequence). CDR3 nucleotides: TGTGCCACCAGCAGAGGGGAGGCTGGGGCCAACGTCCTGACTTTC. Translated, it gives CATSRGEAGANVLTF. Looking up the rest from reference TRBV15 and TRBJ2-6 gives the full variable domain: DAMVIQNPRYQVTQFGKPVTLSCSQTLNHNVMYWYQQKSSQAPKLLFHYYDKDFNNEADTPDNFQSRRPNTSFCFLDIRSPGLGDTAMYLCATSRGEAGANVLTFGAGSRLTVL.

This sequence joins TRBV5-1 and TRBJ2-1; TRBD2 aligns across 12 bases. The CDR3 runs to 15 residues. Germline-derived CDR1 and CDR2 are SGHRS and YFSETQ. The V gene end was trimmed by 5 bases and the J gene end by 5 bases; junction bases not matched to a gene: 5. The CDR3 protein is CASSASGRGNNEQFF. The CDR3 DNA follows: TGCGCCAGCAGTGCTAGCGGGAGGGGGAACAATGAGCAGTTCTTC. Full variable domain (outside the CDR3, taken from reference TRBV5-1 and TRBJ2-1): KAGVTQTPRYLIKTRGQQVTLSCSPISGHRSVSWYQQTPGQGLQFLFEYFSETQRNKGNFPGRFSGRQFSNSRSEMNVSTLELGDSALYLCASSASGRGNNEQFFGPGTRLTVL.

The V gene is TRBV28, the J gene TRBJ2-7; D ambiguous. Deletions cut 2 bases from V and 2 bases from J, with 7 bases between. There are 13 residues in the CDR3. Germline V CDR1 and CDR2: MDHEN, SYDVKM. The CDR3 is CASSLENPYEQYF. DNA for the CDR3: TGTGCCAGCAGTTTAGAGAATCCCTACGAGCAGTACTTC.

The rearrangement joins TRBV4-3 to TRBJ1-1; D remains unclear. Deletions cut 3 bases from V and 1 base from J, with 9 bases between. The germline gives CDR1 LGHNA, CDR2 YSLEER. The CDR3 contains 14 residues. The CDR3 bases are TGCGCCAGCAGCCAGCAGGTACCGAACACTGAAGCTTTCTTT. Encoded protein: CASSQQVPNTEAFF.

A single count supports this clone. The chain combines TRBV29-1 with TRBJ2-5, with D perhaps matching TRBD1 or TRBD2 (5 bases each). Looked up from germline, CDR1 is SQVTM and CDR2 is ANQGSEA. This CDR3 has 14 amino acids. The germline V and J ends were trimmed by 5 bases and 3 bases, with 16 bases remaining between them. The CDR3 sequence: CSVLTVGGKETQYF. Written as DNA, the CDR3 is TGCAGCGTTCTCACCGTTGGGGGTAAAGAGACCCAGTACTTC.

This chain links TRBV9 with TRBJ2-2; no firm D call. Trimming took off 3 bases at V and 1 base at J, with 10 bases between the two ends. Germline V CDR1 and CDR2: SGDLS, YYNGEE. The CDR3 sequence is 15 residues long. The CDR3 here is CASSEYPGNTGELFF. The CDR3 DNA sequence: TGTGCCAGCAGCGAATACCCGGGGAACACCGGGGAGCTGTTTTTT.

V gene TRBV29-1 combines with J gene TRBJ2-6; 7 bases align to TRBD1. CDR3 length: 15 residues. Germline V gives CDR1 SQVTM, CDR2 ANQGSEA. The junction had 4 bases not matched to a gene; V was cut back by 4 bases and J by 1 base. DNA for the CDR3: TGCAGCGTTGGATCGGGACAGTCTGGGGCCAACGTCCTGACTTTC. This sequence encodes CSVGSGQSGANVLTF.

The V and J genes are TRBV5-1 and TRBJ2-3, with 10 bases aligning to TRBD2. Germline loops: CDR1 SGHRS, CDR2 YFSETQ. The junction had 8 bases not matched to a gene; V was cut back by 5 bases and J by 5 bases. The CDR3 is made up of 15 amino acids. The CDR3 spells CASRMKSGREDTQYF. The CDR3 DNA reads TGCGCCAGCAGAATGAAAAGCGGGAGGGAAGATACGCAGTATTTT.

CDR3: CASSAGVGTEAFF. In DNA, the CDR3 is TGTGCCAGCAGTGCAGGGGTCGGCACTGAAGCTTTCTTT. The rearrangement links TRBV6-1 to TRBJ1-1, with D possibly matching TRBD1 (6 bases). The germline gives CDR1 MNHNS, CDR2 SASEGT. The CDR3 spans 13 residues. Trimming removed 4 bases from V and 4 bases from J, with 10 bases in between.